This entry lists 22 T cell receptor beta chains sequenced from one sample in a study of T-cell memory formation after mild COVID-19. Each CDR3 protein gets one entry after TCRdb re-called the 5' RACE reads with MiXCR. The repertoire holds 65,000 to 95,000 distinct CDR3 sequences, with 10% to 15% as singletons. The sequencing sample was made of PBMCs or a T cell subset sorted from them (not recorded which). These TCRs come from a man aged 18 to 35 who had mild COVID-19 (a few samples of this study predate the infection). Cell type and time point are not known.

The chain employs TRBV12-3 or TRBV12-4 and TRBJ2-7, with 9 bases identical to TRBD2. This CDR3 region has 15 residues. V was pared by 3 bases and J by 0 bases, with 3 bases of the junction left unmatched. CDR3: CASSLERGASYEQYF. As DNA, the CDR3 is TGTGCCAGCAGTTTGGAGCGGGGGGCCTCCTACGAGCAGTACTTC.

The rearrangement uses TRBV19 and TRBJ2-7; D is uncertain. Per the germline V gene, CDR1 is LNHDA and CDR2 is SQIVND (reference sequence). V was clipped by 10 bases and J by 0 bases, with 7 bases between them. CDR3 size: 11 residues. The CDR3 nucleotides are TGTGCCACCAGTTTCTCCTACGAGCAGTACTTC. Amino acids: CATSFSYEQYF. Supplemented by reference TRBV19 and TRBJ2-7, the full variable domain reads DGGITQSPKYLFRKEGQNVTLSCEQNLNHDAMYWYRQDPGQGLRLIYYSQIVNDFQKGDIAEGYSVSREKKESFPLTVTSAQKNPTAFYLCATSFSYEQYFGPGTRLTVT.

This clonotype has just a few counts. The V call is TRBV6-2 or TRBV6-3, the J call TRBJ2-2; 11 bases agree with TRBD2. This CDR3 has 14 residues. The junction had 7 bases not matched to a gene; V was cut back by 10 bases and J by 6 bases. In germline, CDR1 is MNHEY, CDR2 SVGEGT. CDR3 nucleotide sequence: TGTGCCACCCTAGCGGGGGGCCCGCCCGGGGAGCTGTTTTTT. Translation: CATLAGGPPGELFF.

Ten or more counts support this clonotype. This chain uses TRBV20-1 with TRBJ2-3, with 11 bases lining up with TRBD2. Looked up from germline, CDR1 is DFQATT and CDR2 is SNEGSKA (reference sequence). The ends lost 6 bases at V and 6 bases at J; junction bases unmatched: 11. The length of the CDR3 is 15 residues. The CDR3 protein is CSAEGLAGGPDTQYF. The CDR3 region has the DNA TGCAGTGCCGAGGGCTTAGCGGGGGGGCCTGATACGCAGTATTTT.

As for this clonotype: The junction differs from germline at one of its ends, possibly a read error. This sequence joins TRBV7-7 and TRBJ2-5, with TRBD1 matching over 7 bases. Germline V lookup: CDR1 SSHAT, CDR2 FNYEAQ (reference sequence). The CDR3 is 13 residues long. The CDR3 bases are TGTGCTAGCAGCTTCGGGACAGAAGAGACCCAGTACTTC. Residues: CASSFGTEETQYF.

V is TRBV6-2 or TRBV6-3 and J is TRBJ2-1; tentative D call: TRBD2 (5 bases). The V and J ends lost 3 bases and 0 bases respectively, with 15 bases between them. Germline CDR1 and CDR2: MNHEY and SVGEGT. The CDR3 has 17 residues. The CDR3 nucleotides read TGTGCCAGCAGTTATGATCTCAGCGGAGTCTCCTACAATGAGCAGTTCTTC. The encoded protein is CASSYDLSGVSYNEQFF.

V and J are TRBV4-1 and TRBJ2-2; D perhaps matches TRBD2 (5 bases). CDR1 and CDR2 (germline): MGHRA, YSYEKL. The CDR3 loop spans 11 amino acids. Trimming left V 4 bases short and J 8 bases short, with 5 bases between. CDR3 coding DNA: TGCGCCAGCAGCCGAGGGGGGGAGCTGTTTTTT. It specifies CASSRGGELFF.

Only a few counts were recorded for this clonotype. This chain joins TRBV7-3 and TRBJ2-5; 7 nucleotides align to TRBD1. Germline CDR1 and CDR2: SGHTA and FQGTGA. V shed 5 bases and J 4 bases; nucleotides not matched to a gene: 7. The CDR3 is 14 amino acids. CDR3 residues: CASSPGTEGETQYF. The CDR3 nucleotides are TGTGCCAGCAGCCCCGGGACAGAAGGAGAGACCCAGTACTTC.

The chain carries TRBV15 and TRBJ1-5; 7 bases agree with TRBD1. J was trimmed by 3 bases and V by 0 bases; bases with no gene match: 2. Per germline, CDR1 LNHNV and CDR2 YYDKDF (reference sequence). The CDR3 is 15 amino acids. In DNA form, the CDR3 reads TGTGCCACCAGCAGAGATAAGGGGGCCAATCAGCCCCAGCATTTT. Amino acid sequence: CATSRDKGANQPQHF.

This rearrangement joins TRBV15 to TRBJ1-5, with 10 bases lining up with TRBD1. Per the germline V gene, CDR1 is LNHNV and CDR2 is YYDKDF (reference sequence). V lost 3 bases and J lost 6; bases outside the gene matches: 5. The CDR3 is made up of 15 amino acids. The CDR3: CATSRDRTGGQPQHF. CDR3 coding DNA: TGTGCCACCAGCAGGGACCGGACAGGGGGTCAGCCCCAGCATTTT.

This clonotype was seen a handful of times. This rearrangement joins TRBV27 to TRBJ1-5; the D is unclear. The length of the CDR3 is 15 residues. Trimming left V 0 bases short and J 1 base short, with 7 bases between. Germline V gives CDR1 MNHEY, CDR2 SMNVEV (reference sequence). This CDR3 reads CASSLSAASNQPQHF. As DNA, the CDR3 is TGTGCCAGCAGTTTATCAGCCGCAAGCAATCAGCCCCAGCATTTT.

The chain combines TRBV5-1 with TRBJ1-1; TRBD1 is a possible D gene (5 bases). Germline V gene lookup returns CDR1 SGHRS and CDR2 YFSETQ. This CDR3 is 14 amino acids long. V was cut by 4 bases and J by 4 bases, with 14 bases left in between. DNA for the CDR3: TGCGCCAGCAGCATCGGGACCCAGATCACTGAAGCTTTCTTT. Translated, it gives CASSIGTQITEAFF.

The V call is TRBV7-7, the J call TRBJ1-2, with a weak D call TRBD1 (5 bases). The germline V gene has CDR1 SSHAT and CDR2 FNYEAQ (reference sequence). The CDR3 totals 14 residues. Here the CDR3 DNA reads TGTGAGGGAGACAGTGCTCTATCTTCAGGTGGCTACACCTTC. Amino acids: CEGDSALSSGGYTF.

The chain joins TRBV12-3 or TRBV12-4 to TRBJ1-3, with D maybe TRBD1 (5 bases). V was clipped by 5 bases and J by 9 bases, with 17 bases between them. This CDR3 is 14 amino acids long. This chain's CDR3 is CASSIGTGLATIYF. The CDR3 DNA reads TGTGCCAGCAGTATCGGGACCGGCCTGGCCACCATATATTTT.

V and J are TRBV12-3 or TRBV12-4 and TRBJ1-5, with D unresolved. V was clipped by 3 bases and J by 2 bases, with 11 bases between them. The CDR3 length is 15 residues. The CDR3 DNA reads as TGTGCCAGCAGTTTCTCCGGGAAGGGCAATCAGCCCCAGCATTTT. As protein: CASSFSGKGNQPQHF.

There are a few counts of this clonotype. The genes are TRBV13 and TRBJ2-1, with TRBD1 matching 8 bases. With V trimmed by 5 bases and J by 7 bases, 10 bases remained unmatched. Per the germline V gene, CDR1 is PRHDT and CDR2 is FYEKMQ (reference sequence). This CDR3 has 15 residues. CDR3 nucleotide sequence: TGTGCCAGCAGCCCTCAGGGGGCTCTCGAGAATGAGCAGTTCTTC. Its protein is CASSPQGALENEQFF.

This clonotype turned up a few times. The chain employs TRBV7-2 and TRBJ2-3; maybe TRBD2 (6 bases). Germline values: CDR1 SGHTA, CDR2 FQGNSA. CDR3 length equals 13 residues. Trimming left V 5 bases short and J 4 bases short, with 10 bases between. CDR3 bases: TGTGCCAGCAGCCGGGGGACTTCAGATACGCAGTATTTT. Its translation: CASSRGTSDTQYF.

This clonotype was seen many times. The chain carries TRBV7-9 and TRBJ2-3, with TRBD2 as a possible D gene (5 bases). Looked up from germline, CDR1 is SEHNR and CDR2 is FQNEAQ (reference sequence). V was cut by 2 bases and J by 6 bases, with 18 bases left in between. There are 16 residues in the CDR3. CDR3 residues: CASSLPHFPPGDTQYF. CDR3 DNA: TGTGCCAGCAGCTTACCCCACTTCCCCCCGGGGGATACGCAGTATTTT.

The chain is built from TRBV29-1 and TRBJ1-2, with 10 bases matching TRBD1. The V and J ends lost 0 bases and 4 bases, in that order; junction bases with no gene match: 5. From germline, CDR1 is SQVTM and CDR2 ANQGSEA. The CDR3 runs 15 residues. CDR3 sequence reads: CSVEDDRGLAYGYTF. The CDR3, as DNA: TGCAGCGTTGAAGATGACAGGGGGCTTGCCTATGGCTACACCTTC.

In this sample, this clonotype turned up a few times. The rearrangement joins TRBV24-1 to TRBJ2-3; no clear D gene. Trimming removed 6 bases from V and 4 bases from J, with 13 bases in between. The CDR3 spans 14 residues. Germline V CDR1 and CDR2: KGHDR, SFDVKD. The CDR3: CATSSRVAADTQYF. Here the CDR3 DNA reads TGTGCCACCAGTTCACGCGTTGCGGCAGATACGCAGTATTTT.

In this sample, this clonotype turned up a few times. The CDR3 nucleotides read TGCAGCGTCTCCTATGCGTCCCTAGCGGGCCACGCTGGAGATACGCAGTATTTT. This sequence encodes CSVSYASLAGHAGDTQYF. This chain joins TRBV29-1 and TRBJ2-3; 8 nucleotides align to TRBD2. Trimming removed 6 bases from V and 5 bases from J; junction bases left unmatched: 22. Germline CDR1 is SQVTM and CDR2 is ANQGSEA. The CDR3 has 18 residues.

This clonotype was picked up many times. The chain employs TRBV7-9 and TRBJ2-7; D not resolved. The length of the CDR3 is 15 residues. Per the germline V gene, CDR1 is SEHNR and CDR2 is FQNEAQ (reference sequence). V lost 1 base to trimming and J lost 2 bases, with 12 bases between them. CDR3 coding DNA: TGTGCCAGCAGCTTAGTGGGTGGTGGGGCCTACGAGCAGTACTTC. It is translated as CASSLVGGGAYEQYF.